This section outlines one T cell receptor (beta chain) sequence together with its context. Its antigen is not known. These data come from a study of shared clonotypes between healthy human individuals. Some clones are missing from TCRdb's copy, which holds only in-frame ones; the method was immunoSEQ multiplex PCR. Of a few million clones listed, 95% are singletons. Study-wide points: Few donors limited the genetic and exposure-history diversity represented.

This CDR3 region has 15 residues. Trimming removed 2 bases from V and 2 bases from J, with 15 bases in between. Germline CDR1 and CDR2: SQVTM and ANQGSEA. This chain connects TRBV29-1 to TRBJ1-2; possible D gene TRBD1, 5 bases. Specimen: naive CD4+ T cells sorted from blood. Subset reported: CD45RA+ positively selected. This TCR derives from a young man in good health. Here the CDR3 reads CSVERDGGANYGYTF. The CDR3 nucleotides read TGCAGCGTTGAAAGGGATGGAGGGGCCAACTATGGCTACACCTTC.